This is a list of T cell receptor beta chains from one sample in a study of technical replicates of blood from a handful of donors. Clones were sequenced by immunoSEQ multiplex PCR, and TCRdb holds only the in-frame ones, with some missing. This table has approximately 53,000 clones, 95% to 96% appearing once. The sequencing sample was made of T cells isolated from PBMCs. Source of these receptors: a human donor in good health. Both conserved end residues are part of each CDR3. D genes are given only for firm matches. Rows give clone size only sometimes, using once, few, many, or a class for an expanded clone.

d_call: TRBD2
j_call: TRBJ2-7
v_call: TRBV10-3
clone_size: .
cdr3_aa: CAITPRVLAGDHEQYF
cdr3_nt: TGTGCCATCACCCCGAGGGTACTAGCGGGAGATCACGAGCAGTACTTC

d_call: .
j_call: TRBJ2-3
v_call: TRBV5-1
clone_size: .
cdr3_aa: CASSTSSATDTQYF
cdr3_nt: TGCGCCAGCAGCACCTCTAGCGCCACAGATACGCAGTATTTT

d_call: TRBD1
j_call: TRBJ1-4
v_call: TRBV7-2
clone_size: .
cdr3_aa: CASSFPGQGAVGTNEKLFF
cdr3_nt: TGTGCCAGCAGCTTTCCGGGACAGGGGGCGGTTGGAACTAATGAAAAACTGTTTTTT

d_call: TRBD2
j_call: TRBJ2-7
v_call: TRBV27
clone_size: .
cdr3_aa: CAAGPGLASLEQYF
cdr3_nt: TGTGCCGCAGGACCGGGACTAGCTTCTCTCGAGCAGTACTTC

d_call: TRBD2
j_call: TRBJ2-2
v_call: TRBV10-1
clone_size: .
cdr3_aa: CASSEATDTSGRAAGELFF
cdr3_nt: TGCGCCAGCAGTGAGGCCACGGACACTAGCGGGAGGGCCGCCGGGGAGCTGTTTTTT

d_call: TRBD1
j_call: TRBJ1-5
v_call: TRBV27
clone_size: .
cdr3_aa: CASSWTGGQPQHF
cdr3_nt: TGTGCCAGCAGTTGGACAGGTGGCCAGCCCCAGCATTTT

d_call: .
j_call: TRBJ2-2
v_call: TRBV19
clone_size: .
cdr3_aa: CASSIPGTYTGELFF
cdr3_nt: TGTGCCAGTAGTATCCCTGGGACATACACCGGGGAGCTGTTTTTT

d_call: .
j_call: TRBJ2-2
v_call: TRBV19
clone_size: .
cdr3_aa: CASSMQRNTGELFF
cdr3_nt: TGTGCCAGTAGTATGCAGCGGAACACCGGGGAGCTGTTTTTT

d_call: .
j_call: TRBJ2-7
v_call: TRBV4-3
clone_size: once
cdr3_aa: CASSQRVPSYEQYF
cdr3_nt: TGCGCCAGCAGCCAGCGGGTCCCTTCGTACGAGCAGTACTTC

d_call: .
j_call: TRBJ2-7
v_call: TRBV7-8
clone_size: .
cdr3_aa: CASSPEGGFGGEQYF
cdr3_nt: TGTGCCAGCAGCCCCGAGGGGGGGTTCGGAGGTGAGCAGTACTTC

d_call: .
j_call: TRBJ2-1
v_call: TRBV5-4
clone_size: .
cdr3_aa: CASSLERRYNEQFF
cdr3_nt: TGTGCCAGCAGCTTGGAGCGGCGCTACAATGAGCAGTTCTTC

d_call: .
j_call: TRBJ2-2
v_call: TRBV9
clone_size: .
cdr3_aa: CASSVGQNTGELFF
cdr3_nt: TGTGCCAGCAGCGTGGGACAGAACACCGGGGAGCTGTTTTTT

d_call: .
j_call: TRBJ2-1
v_call: TRBV5-1
clone_size: .
cdr3_aa: CASSFLGANEQFF
cdr3_nt: TGCGCCAGCAGCTTCCTGGGGGCTAATGAGCAGTTCTTC

d_call: .
j_call: TRBJ1-1
v_call: TRBV5-1
clone_size: .
cdr3_aa: CASSLGQVYDDTEAFF
cdr3_nt: TGCGCCAGCAGCTTGGGACAGGTCTATGATGACACTGAAGCTTTCTTT

d_call: TRBD1
j_call: TRBJ2-7
v_call: TRBV11-2
clone_size: .
cdr3_aa: CASSIRSGGYYEQYF
cdr3_nt: TGTGCCAGCAGCATCCGCTCAGGGGGTTACTACGAGCAGTACTTC

d_call: TRBD1
j_call: TRBJ1-1
v_call: TRBV11-3
clone_size: .
cdr3_aa: CASSLETGVRAFF
cdr3_nt: TGTGCCAGCAGCTTAGAGACAGGGGTAAGGGCTTTCTTT

d_call: .
j_call: TRBJ1-2
v_call: TRBV6-6
clone_size: .
cdr3_aa: CASNERHLSGYTF
cdr3_nt: TGTGCCAGCAACGAACGACATTTGAGTGGCTACACCTTC

d_call: TRBD1
j_call: TRBJ1-2
v_call: TRBV28
clone_size: .
cdr3_aa: CASGQGFVYGYTF
cdr3_nt: TGTGCCAGCGGACAGGGATTTGTCTATGGCTACACCTTC

d_call: TRBD1
j_call: TRBJ1-2
v_call: TRBV28
clone_size: .
cdr3_aa: CASSYMDRAYGYTF
cdr3_nt: TGTGCCAGCAGTTATATGGACAGGGCCTATGGCTACACCTTC

d_call: .
j_call: TRBJ1-1
v_call: TRBV9
clone_size: .
cdr3_aa: CASSVTGMNTEAFF
cdr3_nt: TGTGCCAGCAGCGTAACAGGGATGAACACTGAAGCTTTCTTT

d_call: TRBD1
j_call: TRBJ1-5
v_call: TRBV4-1
clone_size: .
cdr3_aa: CASSQVPGQGNQPQHF
cdr3_nt: TGCGCCAGCAGCCAAGTGCCGGGACAGGGGAATCAGCCCCAGCATTTT

d_call: .
j_call: TRBJ1-2
v_call: TRBV19
clone_size: .
cdr3_aa: CASSIDSGSNYGYTF
cdr3_nt: TGTGCCAGTAGTATAGACTCAGGGTCGAACTATGGCTACACCTTC

d_call: TRBD2
j_call: TRBJ2-7
v_call: TRBV18
clone_size: .
cdr3_aa: CASSPGLAESYEQYF
cdr3_nt: TGTGCCAGCTCACCTGGACTAGCGGAGTCGTACGAGCAGTACTTC

d_call: .
j_call: TRBJ1-4
v_call: TRBV21-1
clone_size: .
cdr3_aa: CASSKDHRANEKLFF
cdr3_nt: TGTGCCAGCAGCAAAGATCATAGAGCTAATGAAAAACTGTTTTTT

d_call: .
j_call: TRBJ2-7
v_call: TRBV20-1
clone_size: .
cdr3_aa: CSASYSYEQYF
cdr3_nt: TGCAGTGCTAGTTACTCCTACGAGCAGTACTTC

d_call: TRBD1
j_call: TRBJ2-2
v_call: TRBV12-5
clone_size: few
cdr3_aa: CASGDTGTGGFIGELFF
cdr3_nt: TGTGCTAGTGGTGATACCGGGACAGGGGGTTTTATCGGGGAGCTGTTTTTT

d_call: .
j_call: TRBJ2-3
v_call: TRBV10-3
clone_size: .
cdr3_aa: CAISEPGRGTDTQYF
cdr3_nt: TGTGCCATCAGTGAGCCGGGTCGAGGTACAGATACGCAGTATTTT